The clone carrying this TCR beta chain was detected only once. This entry is derived from a study of blood T cell repertoires in COVID-19. About the research overall: Samples taken during acute and convalescent COVID-19 were collected in the United States, Italy and Spain. In each case, the material was cDNA or gDNA derived from T cells, B-cell-depleted T cells, or PBMCs.

Original methodology: Nucleated cell counts were estimated from reference gene primer amplification. Using immunoSEQ multiplex PCR, the repertoire was profiled, and TCRdb retains in-frame clones only, with some absent. The V and J calls and clone size come from that table; D and trimming were worked out from the DNA. The sample has roughly 80,000 clones, around 80% seen once. Sequences were obtained from peripheral blood. The clonotype originates from a man over 45 with acute or convalescent COVID-19.

CDR3 sequence: CASSVEDRGGVFF. CDR3 bases: TGTGCCAGCAGCGTCGAAGACAGGGGTGGGGTGTTTTTT. The chain recombines TRBV9 with TRBJ2-2; 8 bases fit TRBD1. Per the germline V gene, CDR1 is SGDLS and CDR2 is YYNGEE. J gave up 15 bases and V 2 bases, and 9 bases lay outside the gene matches. The CDR3 contains 13 residues.